The entry that follows covers one TCR beta chain sequence. The target antigen is unknown. Germline assignment: CDR1 MDHEN and CDR2 SYDVKM. This CDR3 region has 16 residues. Trimming removed 1 base from V and 4 bases from J, with 16 bases in between. As to time point: patch test 3, about 24 weeks after DPC sensitization. This sample's treatment: therapeutic diphenylcyclopropenone sensitization with weekly scalp DPC. Alopecia patients deemed DPC-suitable, aged 18 to 70, excluding pregnancy. TCRdb independently ran MiXCR on the RACE reads; one entry per CDR3 protein. The table lists 100,000 or so distinct CDR3 sequences, under 40% of them singletons. The data originate from a study of human T cells and chemical hapten exposure. Findings and caveats of the study: Counts of TCRs expanded at PT1 correlated positively with patch test score.

The V call is TRBV28, the J call TRBJ2-5; D might be TRBD1 or TRBD2, each matching 7 bases. The specimen was whole blood, collected in connection with sensitization to the hapten diphenylcyclopropenone (DPC). The clonotype was recovered from a middle-aged man with alopecia areata. Some clones in this sample may be carry-over from other donors' samples. The CDR3 sequence: CASSLSSPGGGETQYF. The CDR3, as DNA: TGTGCCAGCAGTTTATCATCTCCAGGGGGGGGAGAGACCCAGTACTTC.